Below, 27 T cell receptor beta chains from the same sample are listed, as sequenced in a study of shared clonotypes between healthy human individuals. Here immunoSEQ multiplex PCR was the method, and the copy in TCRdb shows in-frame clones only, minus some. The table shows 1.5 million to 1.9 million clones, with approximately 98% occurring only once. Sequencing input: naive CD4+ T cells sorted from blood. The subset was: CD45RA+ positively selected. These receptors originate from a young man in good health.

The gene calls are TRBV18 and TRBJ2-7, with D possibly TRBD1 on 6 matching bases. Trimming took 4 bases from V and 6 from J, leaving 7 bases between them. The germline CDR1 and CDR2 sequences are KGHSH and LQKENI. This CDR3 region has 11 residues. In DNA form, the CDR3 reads TGTGCCAGCTCACACAGGGTCGAGCAGTACTTC. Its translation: CASSHRVEQYF. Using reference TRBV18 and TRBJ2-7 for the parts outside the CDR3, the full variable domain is NAGVMQNPRHLVRRRGQEARLRCSPMKGHSHVYWYRQLPEEGLKFMVYLQKENIIDESGMPKERFSAEFPKEGPSILRIQQVVRGDSAAYFCASSHRVEQYFGPGTRLTVT.

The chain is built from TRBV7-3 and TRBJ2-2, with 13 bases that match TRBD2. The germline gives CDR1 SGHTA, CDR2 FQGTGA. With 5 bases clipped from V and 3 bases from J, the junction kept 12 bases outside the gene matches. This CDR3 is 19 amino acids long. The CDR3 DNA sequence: TGTGCCAGCAGCCCCCGACTAGCGGGAGGATTGATTGACACCGGGGAGCTGTTTTTT. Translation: CASSPRLAGGLIDTGELFF. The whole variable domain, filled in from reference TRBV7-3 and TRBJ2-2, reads GAGVSQTPSNKVTEKGKYVELRCDPISGHTALYWYRQSLGQGPEFLIYFQGTGAADDSGLPNDRFFAVRPEGSVSTLKIQRTERGDSAVYLCASSPRLAGGLIDTGELFFGEGSRLTVL.

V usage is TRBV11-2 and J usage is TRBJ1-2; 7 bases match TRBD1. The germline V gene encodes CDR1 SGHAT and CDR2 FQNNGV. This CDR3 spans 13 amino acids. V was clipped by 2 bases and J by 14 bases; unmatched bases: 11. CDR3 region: CASSLNLPGTATF. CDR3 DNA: TGTGCCAGCAGCTTAAATCTACCGGGGACAGCGACCTTC.

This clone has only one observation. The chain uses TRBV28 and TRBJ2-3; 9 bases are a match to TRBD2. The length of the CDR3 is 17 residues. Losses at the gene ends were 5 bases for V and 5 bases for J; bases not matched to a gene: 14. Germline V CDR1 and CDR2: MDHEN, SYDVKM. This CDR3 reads CASSASNGREGQDTQYF. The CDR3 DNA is TGTGCCAGCAGTGCATCCAATGGGCGGGAGGGCCAAGATACGCAGTATTTT.

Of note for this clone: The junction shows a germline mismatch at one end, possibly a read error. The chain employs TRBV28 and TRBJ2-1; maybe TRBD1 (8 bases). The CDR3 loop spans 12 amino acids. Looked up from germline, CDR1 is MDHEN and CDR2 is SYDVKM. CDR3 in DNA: TGTGCCAGCAGTAGCGGGACAGGCCTAAGAATCTTC. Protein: CASSSGTGLRIF.

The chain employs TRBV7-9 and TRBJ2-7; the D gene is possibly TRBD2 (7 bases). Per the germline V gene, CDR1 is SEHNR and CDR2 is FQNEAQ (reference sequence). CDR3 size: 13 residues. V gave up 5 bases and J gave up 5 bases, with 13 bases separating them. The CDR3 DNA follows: TGTGCCAGCAGCCCGGCGGGGGCGGACGAGCAGTACTTC. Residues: CASSPAGADEQYF.

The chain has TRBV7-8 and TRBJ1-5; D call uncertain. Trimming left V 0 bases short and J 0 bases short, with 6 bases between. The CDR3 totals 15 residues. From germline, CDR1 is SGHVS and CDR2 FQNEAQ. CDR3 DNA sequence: TGTGCCAGCAGCTTAGCACTGACTAGCAATCAGCCCCAGCATTTT. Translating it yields CASSLALTSNQPQHF.

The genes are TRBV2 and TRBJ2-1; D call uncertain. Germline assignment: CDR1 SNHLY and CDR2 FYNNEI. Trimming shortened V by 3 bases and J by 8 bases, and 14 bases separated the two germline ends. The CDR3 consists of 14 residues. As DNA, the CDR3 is TGTGCCAGCAGTGAGTCGCCCATAAGGGATGAGCAGTTCTTC. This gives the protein CASSESPIRDEQFF.

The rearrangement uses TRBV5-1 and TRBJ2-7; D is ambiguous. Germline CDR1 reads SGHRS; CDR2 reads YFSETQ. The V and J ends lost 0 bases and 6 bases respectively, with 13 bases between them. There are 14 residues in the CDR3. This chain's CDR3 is CASSLGFKGIEQYF. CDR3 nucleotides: TGCGCCAGCAGCTTGGGTTTTAAGGGTATCGAGCAGTACTTC. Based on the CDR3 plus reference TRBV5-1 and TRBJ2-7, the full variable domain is KAGVTQTPRYLIKTRGQQVTLSCSPISGHRSVSWYQQTPGQGLQFLFEYFSETQRNKGNFPGRFSGRQFSNSRSEMNVSTLELGDSALYLCASSLGFKGIEQYFGPGTRLTVT.

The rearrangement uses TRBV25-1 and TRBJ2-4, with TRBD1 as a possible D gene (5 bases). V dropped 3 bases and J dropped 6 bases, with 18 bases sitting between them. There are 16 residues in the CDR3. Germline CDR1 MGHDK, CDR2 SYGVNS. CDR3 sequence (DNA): TGTGCCAGCAGTGATCGGACAAGCAGGAGACCAAACATTCAGTACTTC. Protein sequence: CASSDRTSRRPNIQYF. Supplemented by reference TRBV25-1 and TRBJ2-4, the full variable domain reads EADIYQTPRYLVIGTGKKITLECSQTMGHDKMYWYQQDPGMELHLIHYSYGVNSTEKGDLSSESTVSRIRTEHFPLTLESARPSHTSQYLCASSDRTSRRPNIQYFGAGTRLSVL.

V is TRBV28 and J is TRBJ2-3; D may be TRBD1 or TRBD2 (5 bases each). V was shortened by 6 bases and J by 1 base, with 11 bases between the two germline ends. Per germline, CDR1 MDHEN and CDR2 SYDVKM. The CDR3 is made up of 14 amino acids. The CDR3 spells CASRRGLGTDTQYF. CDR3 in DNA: TGTGCCAGCAGGAGGGGTCTGGGCACAGATACGCAGTATTTT.

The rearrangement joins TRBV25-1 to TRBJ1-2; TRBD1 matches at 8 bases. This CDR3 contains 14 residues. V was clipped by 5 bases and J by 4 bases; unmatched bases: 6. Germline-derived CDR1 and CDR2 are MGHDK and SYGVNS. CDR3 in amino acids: CASSNRQGSYGYTF. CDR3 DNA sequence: TGTGCCAGCAGTAACAGACAGGGGAGCTATGGCTACACCTTC.

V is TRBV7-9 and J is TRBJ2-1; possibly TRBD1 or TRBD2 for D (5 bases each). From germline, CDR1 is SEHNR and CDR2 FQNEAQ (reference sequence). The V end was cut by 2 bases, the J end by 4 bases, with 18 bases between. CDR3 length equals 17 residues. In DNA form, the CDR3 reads TGTGCCAGCAGCTTAAGCGCAAGGGGACGGGTTTACAATGAGCAGTTCTTC. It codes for CASSLSARGRVYNEQFF. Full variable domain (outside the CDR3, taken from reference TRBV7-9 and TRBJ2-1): DTGVSQNPRHKITKRGQNVTFRCDPISEHNRLYWYRQTLGQGPEFLTYFQNEAQLEKSRLLSDRFSAERPKGSFSTLEIQRTEQGDSAMYLCASSLSARGRVYNEQFFGPGTRLTVL.

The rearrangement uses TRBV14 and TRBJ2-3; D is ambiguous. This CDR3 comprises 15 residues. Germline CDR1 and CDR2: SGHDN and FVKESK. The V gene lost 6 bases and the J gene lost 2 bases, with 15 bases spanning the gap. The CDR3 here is CASSPLTSLTDTQYF. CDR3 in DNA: TGTGCCAGCAGTCCGCTCACATCCCTCACAGATACGCAGTATTTT.

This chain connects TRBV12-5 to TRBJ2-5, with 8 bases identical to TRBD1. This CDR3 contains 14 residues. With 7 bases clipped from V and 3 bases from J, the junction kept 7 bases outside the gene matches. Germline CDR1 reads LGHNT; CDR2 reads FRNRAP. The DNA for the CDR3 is TGTGCTAGTGCAACGCGGACAGGGAAAGAGACCCAGTACTTC. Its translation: CASATRTGKETQYF.

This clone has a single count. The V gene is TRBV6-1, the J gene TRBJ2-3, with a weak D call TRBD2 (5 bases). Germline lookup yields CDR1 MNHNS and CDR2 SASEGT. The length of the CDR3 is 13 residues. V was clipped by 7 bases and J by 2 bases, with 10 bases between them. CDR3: CASTREDTDTQYF. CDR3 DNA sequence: TGTGCCAGCACGAGGGAAGACACAGATACGCAGTATTTT.

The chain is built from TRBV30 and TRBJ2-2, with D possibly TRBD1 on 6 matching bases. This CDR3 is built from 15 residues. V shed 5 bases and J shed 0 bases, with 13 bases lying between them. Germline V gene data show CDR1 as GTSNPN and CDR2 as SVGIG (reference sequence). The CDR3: CAWGNRAANTGELFF. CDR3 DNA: TGTGCCTGGGGAAACAGGGCCGCGAACACCGGGGAGCTGTTTTTT.

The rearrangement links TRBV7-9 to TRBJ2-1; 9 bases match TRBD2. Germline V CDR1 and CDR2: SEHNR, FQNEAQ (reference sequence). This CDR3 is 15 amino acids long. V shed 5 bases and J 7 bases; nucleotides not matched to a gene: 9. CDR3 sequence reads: CASSTVSGRVNEQFF. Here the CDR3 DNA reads TGTGCCAGCAGCACGGTTAGCGGGAGAGTAAATGAGCAGTTCTTC. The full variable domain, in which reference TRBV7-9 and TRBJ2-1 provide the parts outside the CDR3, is DTGVSQNPRHKITKRGQNVTFRCDPISEHNRLYWYRQTLGQGPEFLTYFQNEAQLEKSRLLSDRFSAERPKGSFSTLEIQRTEQGDSAMYLCASSTVSGRVNEQFFGPGTRLTVL.

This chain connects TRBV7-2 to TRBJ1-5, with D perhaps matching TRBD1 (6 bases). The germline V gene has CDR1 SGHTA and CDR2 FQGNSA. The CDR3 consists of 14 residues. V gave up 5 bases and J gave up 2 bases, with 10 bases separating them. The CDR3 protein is CASSGRQGNQPQHF. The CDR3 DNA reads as TGTGCCAGCAGCGGCAGACAGGGCAATCAGCCCCAGCATTTT.

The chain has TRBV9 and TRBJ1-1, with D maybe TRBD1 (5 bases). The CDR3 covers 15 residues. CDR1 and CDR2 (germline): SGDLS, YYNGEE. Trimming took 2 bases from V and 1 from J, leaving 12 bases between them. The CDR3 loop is CASSVSKDRNTEAFF. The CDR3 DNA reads TGTGCCAGCAGCGTCTCGAAAGACAGGAACACTGAAGCTTTCTTT.

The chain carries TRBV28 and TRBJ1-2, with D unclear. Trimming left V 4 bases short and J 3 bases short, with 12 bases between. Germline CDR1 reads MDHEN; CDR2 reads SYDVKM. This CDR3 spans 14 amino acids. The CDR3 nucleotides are TGTGCCAGCAGTTGGGCCCGGACTGACTATGGCTACACCTTC. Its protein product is CASSWARTDYGYTF.

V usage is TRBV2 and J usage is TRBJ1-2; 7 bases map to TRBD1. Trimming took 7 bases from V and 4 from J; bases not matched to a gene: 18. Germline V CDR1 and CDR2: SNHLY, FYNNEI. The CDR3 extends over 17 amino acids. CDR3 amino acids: CASIPPGRGNLLYGYTF. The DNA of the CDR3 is TGTGCCAGCATCCCTCCGGGCAGGGGGAACCTTCTCTATGGCTACACCTTC.

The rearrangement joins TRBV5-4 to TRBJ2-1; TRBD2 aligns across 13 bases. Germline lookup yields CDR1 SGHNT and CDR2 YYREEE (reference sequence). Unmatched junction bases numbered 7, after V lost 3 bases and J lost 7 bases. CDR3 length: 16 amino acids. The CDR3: CASSSGGLAGKNEQFF. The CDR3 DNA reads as TGTGCCAGCAGCTCAGGGGGACTAGCGGGGAAGAATGAGCAGTTCTTC.

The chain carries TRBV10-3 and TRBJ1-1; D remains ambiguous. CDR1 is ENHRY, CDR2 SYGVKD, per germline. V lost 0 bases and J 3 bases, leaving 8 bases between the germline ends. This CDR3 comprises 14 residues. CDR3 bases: TGTGCCATCAGTGAGTCAGAAACCTACACTGAAGCTTTCTTT. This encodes CAISESETYTEAFF.

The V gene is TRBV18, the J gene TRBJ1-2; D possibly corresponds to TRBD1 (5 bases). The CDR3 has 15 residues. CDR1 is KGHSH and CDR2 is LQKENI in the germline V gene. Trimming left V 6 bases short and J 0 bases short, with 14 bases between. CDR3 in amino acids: CASSLRQPTNYGYTF. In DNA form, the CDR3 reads TGTGCCAGCTCCCTCAGACAGCCAACTAACTATGGCTACACCTTC.

The CDR3 spells CASSSQGIEAFF. The CDR3 coding sequence is TGTGCCAGCAGTTCACAGGGGATCGAAGCTTTCTTT. The rearrangement links TRBV28 to TRBJ1-1; 7 positions match TRBD1. V was pared by 4 bases and J by 8 bases, with 4 bases of the junction left unmatched. From germline, CDR1 is MDHEN and CDR2 SYDVKM. The CDR3 spans 12 residues.

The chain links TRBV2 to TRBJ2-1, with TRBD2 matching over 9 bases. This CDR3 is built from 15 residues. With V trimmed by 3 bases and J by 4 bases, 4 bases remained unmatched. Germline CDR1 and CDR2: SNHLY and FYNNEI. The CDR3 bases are TGTGCCAGCAGTGAGCTAGCGGGAAGGTACAATGAGCAGTTCTTC. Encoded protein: CASSELAGRYNEQFF.